These T cell receptor beta chains were read from a single sample in a study of cytomegalovirus exposure and HLA in healthy donors. Assay used: immunoSEQ multiplex PCR; TCRdb lists only in-frame clones, some missing. The data show around 180,000 clones, with roughly 82% seen just once and over 1.3% held by the top ten. Specimen: PBMCs. These receptors were taken from a woman under 30 in good health and CMV-seronegative. CDR3s include the opening cysteine and the closing phenylalanine or tryptophan. The D gene is left open where the match is weak. Clone size, where shown, is once, few, many, or a class for clones that have expanded.

>.|TRBV6-6|.|TRBJ2-7
CASSNNFYEQYF
TGTGCCAGCAGCAACAATTTCTACGAGCAGTACTTC
>.|TRBV15|.|TRBJ1-4
CATSRTQGLGEKLFF
TGTGCCACCAGCAGGACTCAGGGGTTAGGGGAAAAACTGTTTTTT
>.|TRBV18|.|TRBJ2-7
CASSPPNRKHTSGTKSYEQYF
TGTGCCAGCTCACCACCAAACAGGAAACATACTTCCGGGACAAAGTCATACGAGCAGTACTTC
>TRBD1|TRBV5-1|.|TRBJ1-1
CASSLGTGMYTEAFF
TGCGCCAGCAGCTTGGGGACAGGGATGTACACTGAAGCTTTCTTT
>.|TRBV6-6|.|TRBJ2-3
CASSYQQRSSTDTQYF
TGTGCCAGCAGTTACCAGCAGAGGTCTAGCACAGATACGCAGTATTTT
>TRBD2|TRBV29-1|.|TRBJ2-7
CSVEVTSGAPYEQYF
TGCAGCGTTGAAGTGACTAGCGGCGCCCCCTACGAGCAGTACTTC
>.|TRBV6-5|.|TRBJ1-1
CASSYLVRGRGTEAFF
TGTGCCAGCAGTTATCTTGTCAGGGGACGTGGCACTGAAGCTTTCTTT
>TRBD1|TRBV19|.|TRBJ1-2
CASTPNRGPNYGYTF
TGTGCCAGTACCCCGAACAGGGGGCCTAACTATGGCTACACCTTC
>.|TRBV6-5|.|TRBJ1-2
CASREGTNYGYTF
TGTGCCAGCAGGGAGGGTACTAACTATGGCTACACCTTC
>.|TRBV10-2|.|TRBJ2-5
CASSENSGRQETQYF
TGCGCCAGCAGTGAGAACAGCGGGCGCCAAGAGACCCAGTACTTC
>TRBD1|TRBV7-9|.|TRBJ1-1
CASSPTGVEAFF
TGTGCCAGCAGCCCTACAGGGGTCGAAGCTTTCTTT
>TRBD1|TRBV7-9|.|TRBJ1-2
CASSFGQGADYGYTF
TGTGCCAGCAGTTTCGGACAGGGGGCGGACTATGGCTACACCTTC
>TRBD1|TRBV4-2|.|TRBJ2-3
CASSPGTGLADTQYF
TGTGCCAGCAGCCCCGGGACAGGGCTAGCAGATACGCAGTATTTT
>.|TRBV4-1|once|TRBJ2-5
CASSQGRTTQETQYF
TGCGCCAGCAGCCAAGGCAGGACAACCCAAGAGACCCAGTACTTC
>TRBD1|TRBV7-8|.|TRBJ2-3
CASSLARRGSDTQYF
TGTGCCAGCAGCTTAGCGCGCAGGGGGTCAGATACGCAGTATTTT
>TRBD1|TRBV5-4|.|TRBJ1-1
CASSAGQGTEAFF
TGTGCCAGCAGCGCAGGACAGGGAACTGAAGCTTTCTTT
>TRBD2|TRBV18|.|TRBJ2-1
CASSPTSGRKGADEQFF
TGTGCCAGCTCGCCGACTAGCGGGAGGAAGGGGGCTGATGAGCAGTTCTTC
>.|TRBV6-1|.|TRBJ1-3
CASSESLASGNTIYF
TGTGCCAGCAGTGAATCCCTAGCCTCTGGAAACACCATATATTTT
>TRBD1|TRBV9|.|TRBJ2-2
CASSVGQGATGELFF
TGTGCCAGCAGCGTAGGACAGGGGGCTACCGGGGAGCTGTTTTTT
>.|TRBV11-2|.|TRBJ1-4
CASSSHGLNEKLFF
TGTGCCAGCAGCTCACATGGGCTTAATGAAAAACTGTTTTTT
>.|TRBV6-1|.|TRBJ2-5
CASSEYASGRGTQYF
TGTGCCAGCAGTGAATATGCTAGCGGCAGGGGGACCCAGTACTTC
>.|TRBV9|many|TRBJ1-2
CASSVGQGTKGYTF
TGTGCCAGCAGCGTAGGTCAGGGTACGAAGGGCTACACCTTC
>TRBD1|TRBV30|few|TRBJ1-1
CAWSTRTGKNTEAFF
TGTGCCTGGAGTACCCGGACAGGGAAAAACACTGAAGCTTTCTTT
>.|TRBV30|.|TRBJ2-5
CAWTWRGSGETQYF
TGTGCCTGGACCTGGAGGGGTAGCGGAGAGACCCAGTACTTC
>TRBD2|TRBV6-6|.|TRBJ2-3
CASSASGGTDTQYF
TGTGCCAGCAGTGCTAGCGGGGGCACAGATACGCAGTATTTT
>.|TRBV11-3|.|TRBJ2-1
CASSALEFEEQFF
TGTGCCAGCAGCGCCCTAGAATTTGAGGAGCAGTTCTTC
>.|TRBV5-1|.|TRBJ1-1
CASSLNGQQNTEAFF
TGCGCCAGCAGCTTGAACGGACAGCAGAACACTGAAGCTTTCTTT
>.|TRBV21-1|.|TRBJ2-7
CASSKALPGLAGLKQYF
TGTGCCAGCAGCAAAGCGCTCCCGGGACTAGCGGGTCTCAAGCAGTACTTC
>TRBD2|TRBV7-8|.|TRBJ2-7
CASSPLAGGIYEQYF
TGTGCCAGCAGCCCTCTAGCGGGGGGTATTTACGAGCAGTACTTC
>TRBD2|TRBV5-1|.|TRBJ2-1
CASSLPGGVLANEQFF
TGCGCCAGCAGCTTGCCCGGGGGGGTCCTGGCTAATGAGCAGTTCTTC
>.|TRBV21-1|.|TRBJ2-7
CASSKAEGGCLSYEQYF
TGTGCCAGCAGCAAAGCGGAGGGAGGATGCCTCTCCTACGAGCAGTACTTC
>.|TRBV7-6|once|TRBJ1-6
CASASGDLRSGFSPLHF
TGTGCCAGCGCCTCAGGGGACCTAAGATCGGGGTTTTCACCCCTCCACTTT
>.|TRBV10-1|.|TRBJ1-1
CASKESQGTEAFF
TGCGCCAGCAAAGAGTCCCAGGGCACTGAAGCTTTCTTT
>.|TRBV4-1|.|TRBJ2-7
CASSQTATYEQYF
TGCGCCAGCAGCCAGACAGCTACCTACGAGCAGTACTTC
>.|TRBV5-4|.|TRBJ2-2
CASSLAKGGLSTGELFF
TGTGCCAGCAGCTTGGCCAAAGGGGGATTGAGCACCGGGGAGCTGTTTTTT